This T cell receptor (beta chain) was recorded in a study of T-cell memory formation after mild COVID-19. This clonotype came up a few times. The CDR3 spans 13 residues. V lost 6 bases and J 7 bases, leaving 13 bases between the germline ends. TCRdb fed the 5' RACE reads into MiXCR, producing one record per CDR3 protein. The table has approximately 560,000 distinct CDR3 sequences, roughly 17% seen once. The source material was PBMCs or a T cell subset sorted from them (not recorded which). The genes are TRBV12-3 or TRBV12-4 and TRBJ1-3, with D possibly TRBD1 on 5 matching bases. The receptor comes from an adult woman who had mild COVID-19 (a few samples of this study predate the infection). Cell type and time point are not known. DNA of the CDR3: TGTGCCAGCAGCCCAGGGCAGAAGAACACCATATATTTT. Amino acid sequence: CASSPGQKNTIYF.